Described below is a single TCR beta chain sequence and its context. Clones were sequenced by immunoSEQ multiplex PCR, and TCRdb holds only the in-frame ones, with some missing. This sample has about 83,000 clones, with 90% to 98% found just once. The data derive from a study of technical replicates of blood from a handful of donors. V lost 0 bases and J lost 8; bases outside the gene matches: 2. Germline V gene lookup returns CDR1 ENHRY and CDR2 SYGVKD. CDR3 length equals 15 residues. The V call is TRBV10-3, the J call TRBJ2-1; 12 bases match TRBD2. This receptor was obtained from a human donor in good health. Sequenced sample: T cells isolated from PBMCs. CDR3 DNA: TGTGCCATCAGTGAGTCGACTAGCGGGAGCTATGAGCAGTTCTTC. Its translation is CAISESTSGSYEQFF.